This TCR beta chain was observed in a study of blood T cell repertoires in COVID-19. In the study overall: Samples representing acute and convalescent COVID-19 were sourced from the United States, Italy and Spain.

Germline assignment: CDR1 ENHRY and CDR2 SYGVKD. Losses at the gene ends were 3 bases for V and 12 bases for J; bases not matched to a gene: 11. This CDR3 is 14 amino acids long. Data came from immunoSEQ multiplex PCR; TCRdb stores just in-frame clones and leaves some out. Of under 45,000 clones listed, around 86% were seen once; the top ten hold 5.2%. The rearrangement links TRBV10-3 to TRBJ2-1; 7 positions match TRBD2. The origin of this receptor is a man in his forties with active COVID-19. The sequencing input was peripheral blood. The CDR3 region is CAISDSAGVERQFF. CDR3 nucleotide sequence: TGTGCCATCAGTGATTCCGCGGGGGTCGAAAGGCAGTTCTTC.